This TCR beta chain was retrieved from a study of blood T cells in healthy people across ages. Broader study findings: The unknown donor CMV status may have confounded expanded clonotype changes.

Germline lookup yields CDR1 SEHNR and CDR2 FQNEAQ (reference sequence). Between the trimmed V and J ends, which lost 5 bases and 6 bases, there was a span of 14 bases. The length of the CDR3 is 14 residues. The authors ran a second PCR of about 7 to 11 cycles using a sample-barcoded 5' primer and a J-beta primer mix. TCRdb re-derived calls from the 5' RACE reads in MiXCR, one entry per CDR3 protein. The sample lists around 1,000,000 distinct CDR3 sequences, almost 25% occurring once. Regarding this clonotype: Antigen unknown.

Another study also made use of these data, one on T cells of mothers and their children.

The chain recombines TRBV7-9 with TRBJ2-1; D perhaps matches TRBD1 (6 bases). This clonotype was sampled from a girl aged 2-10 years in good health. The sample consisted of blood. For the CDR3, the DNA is TGTGCCAGCAGCCACAGGGTCGGTATCAATGAGCAGTTCTTC. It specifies CASSHRVGINEQFF. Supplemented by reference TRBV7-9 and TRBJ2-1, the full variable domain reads DTGVSQNPRHKITKRGQNVTFRCDPISEHNRLYWYRQTLGQGPEFLTYFQNEAQLEKSRLLSDRFSAERPKGSFSTLEIQRTEQGDSAMYLCASSHRVGINEQFFGPGTRLTVL.